This T cell receptor beta chain was sequenced for a study of T cells expressing NK-cell markers. As for the study in general: Each TCR beta repertoire originated in sorted T cells that were CD3+CD56+NKG2C+, CD3+CD56+NKG2C- or CD3+CD56-NKG2C+.

The length of the CDR3 is 13 residues. The germline CDR1 and CDR2 sequences are LGHDT and YNNKEL (reference sequence). As the method of synthesis, 5'RACE template switching with UMIs yielded TCR beta cDNA. With the 5' RACE reads reprocessed, TCRdb shows one record per CDR3 protein and no DNA. This listing includes about 150,000 distinct CDR3 sequences. The specimen sequenced was blood T cells: a sorted CD56 or NKG2C T cell subset, CD4+ or CD8+ T cells, or bulk PBMC T cells (not recorded which). This chain uses TRBV3-1 with TRBJ2-5. This clonotype was sampled from a woman aged 45-65 years in good health. Here the CDR3 reads CASSQYEEETQYF.